This T cell receptor beta chain was recorded in a study of T cell responses to AZD1222 COVID-19 vaccine. Study-level results: Targets within unmutated variant regions were reportedly found for nearly half of spike-specific TCRs. Two AZD1222 doses significantly raised spike-specific TCR breadth and depth over controls. Seropositive AZD1222 recipients at baseline numbered only 6 or 7. Donors were chiefly white British, with a greater number of females, and clonal diversity was perhaps underestimated.

Assay used: immunoSEQ multiplex PCR; TCRdb lists only in-frame clones, some missing. The sample lists around 91,000 clones; more than 70% were seen once. Regarding this clone: Antigen specificity is unknown.

CDR1 is MNHEY, CDR2 SMNVEV, per germline (reference sequence). V lost 4 bases, J lost 7 bases, and 14 bases lay in between. CDR3 size: 14 residues. The chain combines TRBV27 with TRBJ1-5; weak D call: TRBD1 (6 bases). The TCR was taken from an adult in good health. Sample: peripheral blood, taken on day 0 of AZD1222 vaccination. DNA for the CDR3: TGTGCCAGCAGTTCAACCCAGGGGCGGCAGCCCCAGCATTTT. Protein: CASSSTQGRQPQHF.